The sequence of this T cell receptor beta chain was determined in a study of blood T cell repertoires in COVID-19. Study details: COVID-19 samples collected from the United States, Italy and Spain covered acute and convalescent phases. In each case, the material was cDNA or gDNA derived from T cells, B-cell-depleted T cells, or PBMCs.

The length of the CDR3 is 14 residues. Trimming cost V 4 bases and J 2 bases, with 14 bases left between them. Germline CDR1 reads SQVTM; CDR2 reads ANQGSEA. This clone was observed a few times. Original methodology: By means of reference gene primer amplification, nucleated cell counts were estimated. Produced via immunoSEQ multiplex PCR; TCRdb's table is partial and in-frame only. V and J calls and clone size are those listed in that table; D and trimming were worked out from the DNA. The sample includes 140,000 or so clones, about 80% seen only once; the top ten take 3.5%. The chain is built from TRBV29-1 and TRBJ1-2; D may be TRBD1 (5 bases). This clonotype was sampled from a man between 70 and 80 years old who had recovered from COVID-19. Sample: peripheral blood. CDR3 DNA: TGCAGCGTTGTATTAGGGCAGGGCAACTATGGCTACACCTTC. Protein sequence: CSVVLGQGNYGYTF.